This TCR beta chain was documented in a study of T-cell reconstitution after alpha-beta-depleted transplantation in children. Study results and caveats: When one year had passed after transplant, most T-cell counts and diversity came from newly produced T cells. The high TCRbeta diversity at day 60 in some patients came from surviving recipient T cells and thymic progenitors.

Unique molecular identifiers featured in how the TCRbeta library was prepared. TCRdb re-called the PCR reads with MiXCR, one entry per CDR3 protein. The data hold about 500,000 distinct CDR3 sequences, with over 10% observed a single time. Details on this clonotype: Its antigen remains unidentified.

The CDR3 is made up of 18 amino acids. CDR1 is ENHRY and CDR2 is SYGVKD in the germline V gene. V lost 4 bases to trimming and J lost 0 bases; unmatched junction nucleotides: 10. The sample here was PBMCs, mostly from graft donor cells, taken 180 days after TCRalphabeta/CD19-depleted stem cell transplant. The chain joins TRBV10-3 to TRBJ1-3, with 9 positions matching TRBD1. The TCR comes from a female patient between 2 and 15 years old who had a stem cell transplant for aplastic anemia, so the T cells may come from the graft donor. CDR3 in amino acids: CAISVSMGQGNSGNTIYF. CDR3 coding DNA: TGTGCCATCAGTGTGTCTATGGGACAGGGCAACTCTGGAAACACCATATATTTT.